A single T cell receptor beta chain is shown here with its context. This entry comes from a study of cytomegalovirus exposure and HLA in healthy donors. 13 Jbeta primers and 60 Vbeta primers were used for the PCR. Clones were read by immunoSEQ multiplex PCR, and TCRdb kept only the in-frame ones, dropping some. Its table lists roughly 79,000 clones. The CDR3 consists of 14 residues. Per germline, CDR1 SQVTM and CDR2 ANQGSEA. This TCR was sampled from a man in his thirties or forties in good health and CMV-seronegative. J is TRBJ2-3 and V is TRBV29-1, with D perhaps matching TRBD2 (5 bases). Sequencing was carried out using PBMCs. The CDR3: CSATPGYWGDTQYF. Written as DNA, the CDR3 is TGCAGTGCTACTCCGGGATATTGGGGAGATACGCAGTATTTT.